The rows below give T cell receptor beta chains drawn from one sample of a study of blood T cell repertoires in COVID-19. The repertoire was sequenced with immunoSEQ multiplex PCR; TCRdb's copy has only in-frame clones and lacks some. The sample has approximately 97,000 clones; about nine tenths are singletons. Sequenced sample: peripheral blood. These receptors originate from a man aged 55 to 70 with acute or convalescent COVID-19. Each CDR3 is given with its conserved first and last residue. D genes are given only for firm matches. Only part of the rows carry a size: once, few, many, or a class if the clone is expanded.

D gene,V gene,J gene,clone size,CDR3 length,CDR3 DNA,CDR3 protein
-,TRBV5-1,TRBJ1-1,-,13,TGCGCCAGCTGTCTGGAGGGTTACGCTGAAGCTTTCTTT,CASCLEGYAEAFF
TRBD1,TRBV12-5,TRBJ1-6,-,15,TGTGCTAGTGGTTCTGGGACAGCCTATAATTCACCCCTCCACTTT,CASGSGTAYNSPLHF
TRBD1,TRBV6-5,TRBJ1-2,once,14,TGTGCCAGCAGTTACACAGACAGGGGGCATGGCTACACCTTC,CASSYTDRGHGYTF
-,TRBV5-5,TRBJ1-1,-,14,TGTGCCAGCAGCTTGGAGGGGTTGGACACTGAAGCTTTCTTT,CASSLEGLDTEAFF
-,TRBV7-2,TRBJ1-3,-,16,TGTGCCAGCAGCGCCCAATTTGGAGGGTTTGGAAACACCATATATTTT,CASSAQFGGFGNTIYF
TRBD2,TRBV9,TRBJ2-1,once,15,TGTGCCAGCAGCGTAGCAGCGGGGGGGTACAATGAGCAGTTCTTC,CASSVAAGGYNEQFF
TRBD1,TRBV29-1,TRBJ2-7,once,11,TGCAGCGCTTGGACAGGGGGCGAGCAGTACTTC,CSAWTGGEQYF
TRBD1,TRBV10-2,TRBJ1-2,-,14,TGCGCCAGCAGAGGACAGGGGCTGAACTATGGCTACACCTTC,CASRGQGLNYGYTF
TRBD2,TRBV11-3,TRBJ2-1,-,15,TGTGCCAGCAGCTGGGGACTAGCGGGGGACAATGAGCAGTTCTTC,CASSWGLAGDNEQFF
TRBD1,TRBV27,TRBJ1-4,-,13,TGTGCCAGCAGTTTAAACAGGGGGGAAAAACTGTTTTTT,CASSLNRGEKLFF
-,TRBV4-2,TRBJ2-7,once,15,TGTGCCAGCAGCCAAAGGAGGGGCGACTCCTACGAGCAGTACTTC,CASSQRRGDSYEQYF
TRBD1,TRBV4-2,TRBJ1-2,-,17,TGTGCCAGCAGCCTGGAGACAGGGGCCGACGACCTCTATGGCTACACCTTC,CASSLETGADDLYGYTF
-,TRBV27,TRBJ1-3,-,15,TGTGCCAGCAGTTTAGGGGGGGCGCCCGGAAACACCATATATTTT,CASSLGGAPGNTIYF
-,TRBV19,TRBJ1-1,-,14,TGTGCCAGTAGTTCGTCGCAGGGTAGCACTGAAGCTTTCTTT,CASSSSQGSTEAFF
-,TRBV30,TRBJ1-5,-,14,TGTGCCTGGGACAGCCAATATAGCAATCAGCCCCAGCATTTT,CAWDSQYSNQPQHF
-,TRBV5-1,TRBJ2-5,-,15,TGCGCCAGCAGCTTGCAGGGTTACCTAGGGGAGACCCAGTACTTC,CASSLQGYLGETQYF
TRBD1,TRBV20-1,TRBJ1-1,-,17,TGCAGTGCTATTGATCCGAACAGGGGACACCGGGACACTGAAGCTTTCTTT,CSAIDPNRGHRDTEAFF
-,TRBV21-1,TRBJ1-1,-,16,TGTGCCAGCAGCAGCAGAGGGGGACACATGAACACTGAAGCTTTCTTT,CASSSRGGHMNTEAFF
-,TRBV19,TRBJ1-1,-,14,TGTGCCAGTAAAAGGAGCCTCATGAACACTGAAGCTTTCTTT,CASKRSLMNTEAFF
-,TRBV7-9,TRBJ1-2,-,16,TGTGCCAGCAGCTCAGGTGGACAGCAAGCTAACTATGGCTACACCTTC,CASSSGGQQANYGYTF
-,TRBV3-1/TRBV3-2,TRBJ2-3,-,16,TGTGCCAGCAGCCCTTTTAGCGGATCTAGCACAGATACGCAGTATTTT,CASSPFSGSSTDTQYF
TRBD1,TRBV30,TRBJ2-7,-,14,TGTGCCTGGAGTGTTGACAGGGGGCTGTACGAGCAGTACTTC,CAWSVDRGLYEQYF
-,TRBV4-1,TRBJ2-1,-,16,TGCGCCAGCAGCCCCGCCTTTGGCGGAACCTACAATGAGCAGTTCTTC,CASSPAFGGTYNEQFF
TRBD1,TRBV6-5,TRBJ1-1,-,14,TGTGCCAGCAGACCTTACAGACAGGGGACTGAAGCTTTCTTT,CASRPYRQGTEAFF
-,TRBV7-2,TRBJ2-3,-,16,TGTGCCAGCAGCGCCGTTGGAGGGTCGGGCACAGATACGCAGTATTTT,CASSAVGGSGTDTQYF
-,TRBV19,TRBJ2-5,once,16,TGTGCCAGTAGTATAGGTGACAGCGTGTCCCGGGAGACCCAGTACTTC,CASSIGDSVSRETQYF
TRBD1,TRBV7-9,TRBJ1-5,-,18,TGTGCCAGCAGCTTAGCGGAGGACTGGTACAGGGGGTATCAGCCCCAGCATTTT,CASSLAEDWYRGYQPQHF
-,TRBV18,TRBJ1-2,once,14,TGTGCCAGCTCACCAGGGGGCGCCGGCTATGGCTACACCTTC,CASSPGGAGYGYTF
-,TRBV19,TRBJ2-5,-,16,TGTGCCAGTAGTACTTTTCCGGGAACCTATCAAGAGACCCAGTACTTC,CASSTFPGTYQETQYF
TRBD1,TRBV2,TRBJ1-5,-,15,TGTGCCAGCAGTTGGGGACAGGGTTGGAATCAGCCCCAGCATTTT,CASSWGQGWNQPQHF
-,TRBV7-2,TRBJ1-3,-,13,TGTGCCAGCAGCTGGACAGCTGGAAACACCATATATTTT,CASSWTAGNTIYF
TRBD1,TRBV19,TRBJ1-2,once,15,TGTGCCAGTAGTAGGGGACAGGGGGTCGGATATGGCTACACCTTC,CASSRGQGVGYGYTF
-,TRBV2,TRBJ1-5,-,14,TGTGCCAGCAGACCCCGAGGGGGGGGTCAGCCCCAGCATTTT,CASRPRGGGQPQHF
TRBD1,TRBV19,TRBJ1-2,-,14,TGTGCCAGTAGTATCGGGGACAGGGGAAGTGGCTACACCTTC,CASSIGDRGSGYTF
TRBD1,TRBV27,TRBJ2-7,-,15,TGTGCCAGCAGTTTCTACCCCTGGGACAGGGACGAGCAGTACTTC,CASSFYPWDRDEQYF
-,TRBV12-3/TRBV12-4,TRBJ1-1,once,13,TGTGCCAGCAGCCCGGGGGGGAACACTGAAGCTTTCTTT,CASSPGGNTEAFF
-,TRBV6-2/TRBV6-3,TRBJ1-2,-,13,TGTGCCAGCAGTTATTGGGACACCAATGGCTACACCTTC,CASSYWDTNGYTF
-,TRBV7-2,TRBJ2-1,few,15,TGTGCCAGCATCGACAGGCAGAGCTCCTACAATGAGCAGTTCTTC,CASIDRQSSYNEQFF
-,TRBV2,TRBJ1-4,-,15,TGTGCCAGCAGTGAAGACGCAGGAGGAGATGAAAAACTGTTTTTT,CASSEDAGGDEKLFF
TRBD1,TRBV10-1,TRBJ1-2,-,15,TGCGCCAGCAGTGAGTCGCCGGGACAGGGAGGAGGCTACACCTTC,CASSESPGQGGGYTF
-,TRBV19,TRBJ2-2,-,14,TGTGCCAGTAGTATTAACAGGAACACCGGGGAGCTGTTTTTT,CASSINRNTGELFF
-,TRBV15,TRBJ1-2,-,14,TGTGCCACCAGCAGAGATCAGGCAGGGAATGGCTACACCTTC,CATSRDQAGNGYTF
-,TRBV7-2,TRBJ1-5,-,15,TGTGCCAGTAGGACAGCGTTCAATAGCAATCAGCCCCAGCATTTT,CASRTAFNSNQPQHF
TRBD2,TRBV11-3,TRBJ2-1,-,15,TGTGCCAGCAGCTTAGGGGGACTAGCAGACAATGAGCAGTTCTTC,CASSLGGLADNEQFF
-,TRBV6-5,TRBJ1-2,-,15,TGTGCCAGCACCAGAGGGTCCGTGACAAGCTATGGCTACACCTTC,CASTRGSVTSYGYTF
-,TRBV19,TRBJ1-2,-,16,TGTGCCAGTAGTATAGGGGTTACGGGACTCAGCTATGGCTACACCTTC,CASSIGVTGLSYGYTF
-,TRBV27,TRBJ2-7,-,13,TGTGCCAGCAGTTTTAGAGTCTCCTACGAGCAGTACTTC,CASSFRVSYEQYF
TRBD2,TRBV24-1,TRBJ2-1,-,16,TGTGCCACCAGTGATTCTGGGCGGGGGGCGTTCAATGAGCAGTTCTTC,CATSDSGRGAFNEQFF
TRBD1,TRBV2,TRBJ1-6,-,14,TGTGCCAGCAGTCGGGACAGGGGGAATTCACCCCTCCACTTT,CASSRDRGNSPLHF
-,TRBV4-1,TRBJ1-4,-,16,TGCGCCAGCAGCCAAGTGGTCAGGACAGATAATGAAAAACTGTTTTTT,CASSQVVRTDNEKLFF
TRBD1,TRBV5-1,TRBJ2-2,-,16,TGCGCCAGCAGCCTGGGACAGGGTGTGAACACCGGGGAGCTGTTTTTT,CASSLGQGVNTGELFF